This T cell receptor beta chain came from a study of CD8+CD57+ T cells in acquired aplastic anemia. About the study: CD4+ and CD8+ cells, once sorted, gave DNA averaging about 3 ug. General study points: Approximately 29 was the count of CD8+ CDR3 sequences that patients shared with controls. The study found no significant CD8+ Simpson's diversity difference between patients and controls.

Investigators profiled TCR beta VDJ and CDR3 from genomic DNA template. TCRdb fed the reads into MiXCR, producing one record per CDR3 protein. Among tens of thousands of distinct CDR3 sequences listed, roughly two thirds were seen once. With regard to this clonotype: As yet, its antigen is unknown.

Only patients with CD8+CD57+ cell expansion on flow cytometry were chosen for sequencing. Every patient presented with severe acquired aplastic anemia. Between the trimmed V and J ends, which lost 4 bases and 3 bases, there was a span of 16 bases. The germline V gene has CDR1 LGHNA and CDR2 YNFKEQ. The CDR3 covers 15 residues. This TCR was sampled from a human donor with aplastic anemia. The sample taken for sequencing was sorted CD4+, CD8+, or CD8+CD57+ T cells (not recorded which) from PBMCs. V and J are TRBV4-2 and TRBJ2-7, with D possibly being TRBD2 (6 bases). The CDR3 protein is CASSREKLALYEQYF. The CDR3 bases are TGTGCCAGCAGCCGAGAGAAGCTAGCGCTCTACGAGCAGTACTTC.